This T cell receptor (beta chain) was identified in a study of cytomegalovirus exposure and HLA in healthy donors. With 3 bases clipped from V and 4 bases from J, the junction kept 11 bases outside the gene matches. Per the germline V gene, CDR1 is SGDLS and CDR2 is YYNGEE. This CDR3 contains 17 residues. Amplification used 60 Vbeta primers and 13 Jbeta primers. The protocol was immunoSEQ multiplex PCR, while the TCRdb copy is restricted to in-frame clones and leaves out a portion. The sample consists of 52,000 or so clones, approximately 80% of them appearing once. Sequencing input: PBMCs. The rearrangement joins TRBV9 to TRBJ2-5, with 11 bases matching TRBD1. The source is a female donor in good health and CMV-seronegative. The CDR3 sequence: CASSAPGTGGLGETQYF. The DNA for the CDR3 is TGTGCCAGCAGCGCCCCCGGGACAGGGGGTTTAGGAGAGACCCAGTACTTC.